What follows are 11 T cell receptor beta chains derived from one specimen sequenced in a study of OX40 agonist ivuxolimab in advanced cancers. Clones were sequenced by immunoSEQ multiplex PCR, and TCRdb holds only the in-frame ones, with some missing. The sample has over 30,000 clones, roughly four fifths seen once. The material sequenced was CD4+ or CD8+ T cells sorted from blood, taken in a trial of the OX40 agonist ivuxolimab. The receptors come from an adult with an advanced solid tumor such as melanoma, head and neck, liver or kidney cancer.

This clone has more than one count but fewer than ten. This rearrangement joins TRBV28 to TRBJ1-6; tentative D call: TRBD1 (5 bases). CDR3 length equals 16 residues. V was clipped by 7 bases and J by 4 bases, with 17 bases between them. Germline V gives CDR1 MDHEN, CDR2 SYDVKM. CDR3 sequence reads: CASTPWDDSYNSPLHF. CDR3 bases: TGTGCCAGCACCCCCTGGGATGACAGTTATAATTCACCCCTCCACTTT.

The gene calls are TRBV5-1 and TRBJ1-1; perhaps TRBD1 as D (6 bases). Germline CDR1 reads SGHRS; CDR2 reads YFSETQ. The CDR3 runs to 12 residues. V was pared by 4 bases and J by 8 bases, with 12 bases between. CDR3 DNA sequence: TGCGCCAGCAGCCCCGGGGGGGCAGAAGCTTTCTTT. This translates into CASSPGGAEAFF.

The chain is built from TRBV27 and TRBJ2-2; D remains unclear. Deletions cut 1 base from V and 5 bases from J, with 2 bases between. In germline, CDR1 is MNHEY, CDR2 SMNVEV (reference sequence). The CDR3 runs 12 residues. The CDR3 DNA reads as TGTGCCAGCAGTTTATTTACCGGGGAGCTGTTTTTT. Amino acids: CASSLFTGELFF.

V and J are TRBV28 and TRBJ1-2; D is unclear. Per germline, CDR1 MDHEN and CDR2 SYDVKM. V was cut by 7 bases and J by 2 bases, with 11 bases left in between. The CDR3 is 13 residues long. CDR3 residues: CASTLTQNYGYTF. The CDR3 bases are TGTGCCAGCACCCTGACACAAAACTATGGCTACACCTTC.

This chain uses TRBV10-2 with TRBJ2-5, with 11 bases matching TRBD2. This CDR3 region has 14 residues. The V gene end was trimmed by 6 bases and the J gene end by 4 bases; junction bases not matched to a gene: 4. Germline V gene lookup returns CDR1 WSHSY and CDR2 SAAADI. CDR3 sequence: CASRLAGVGETQYF. CDR3 bases: TGCGCCAGCAGACTAGCGGGAGTAGGAGAGACCCAGTACTTC.

The rearrangement joins TRBV6-5 to TRBJ2-3, with D possibly matching TRBD2 (5 bases). Germline CDR1 reads MNHEY; CDR2 reads SVGAGI. This CDR3 is built from 14 residues. Between the trimmed V and J ends, which lost 2 bases and 6 bases, there was a span of 12 bases. The CDR3 region is CASSYGLGADTQYF. The CDR3, as DNA: TGTGCCAGCAGTTACGGTCTGGGAGCGGATACGCAGTATTTT.

The rearrangement links TRBV9 to TRBJ2-3; TRBD2 might be the D (6 bases). The CDR3 extends over 15 amino acids. CDR1 is SGDLS, CDR2 YYNGEE, per germline. Trimming took 0 bases from V and 1 from J, leaving 9 bases between them. The CDR3 sequence is CASSVDGRGTDTQYF. CDR3 in DNA: TGTGCCAGCAGCGTAGACGGGAGAGGCACAGATACGCAGTATTTT.

The rearrangement uses TRBV29-1 and TRBJ2-1; a weak D match, TRBD1 (6 bases). CDR3 length: 13 residues. Trimming took 3 bases from V and 8 from J, leaving 14 bases between them. The germline V gene encodes CDR1 SQVTM and CDR2 ANQGSEA. The CDR3 coding sequence is TGCAGCGTTGAGAAGGGGGTAATTGATGAGCAGTTCTTC. This translates into CSVEKGVIDEQFF.

V gene TRBV6-1 combines with J gene TRBJ2-5, with TRBD1 as a possible D gene (5 bases). Germline assignment: CDR1 MNHNS and CDR2 SASEGT. The CDR3 runs to 13 residues. The V end lost 8 bases, the J end lost 5 bases, and 15 bases lay between the germline ends. DNA of the CDR3: TGTGCCAGCGGGCAGGGTGGTGATGAGACCCAGTACTTC. It encodes CASGQGGDETQYF.

The gene calls are TRBV7-2 and TRBJ2-1, with 10 bases identical to TRBD2. Losses at the gene ends were 0 bases for V and 8 bases for J; bases not matched to a gene: 7. In germline, CDR1 is SGHTA, CDR2 FQGNSA. CDR3 length: 16 residues. The CDR3: CASSLAASGGVYEQFF. CDR3 DNA sequence: TGTGCCAGCAGCTTAGCGGCTAGCGGGGGTGTATATGAGCAGTTCTTC.

This rearrangement joins TRBV7-8 to TRBJ1-5; possible D gene TRBD1, 5 bases. From germline, CDR1 is SGHVS and CDR2 FQNEAQ. CDR3 length: 15 amino acids. The V gene lost 5 bases and the J gene lost 0 bases, with 11 bases spanning the gap. The CDR3 loop reads CASSADSYSNQPQHF. Written as DNA, the CDR3 is TGTGCCAGCAGCGCCGACAGCTATAGCAATCAGCCCCAGCATTTT. Complete variable domain (other parts from reference TRBV7-8 and TRBJ1-5): GAGVSQSPRYKVAKRGQDVALRCDPISGHVSLFWYQQALGQGPEFLTYFQNEAQLDKSGLPSDRFFAERPEGSVSTLKIQRTQQEDSAVYLCASSADSYSNQPQHFGDGTRLSIL.